This is a list of T cell receptor beta chains from one sample in a study of PD-1 blockade in classical Hodgkin lymphoma. Clones were sequenced by immunoSEQ multiplex PCR, and TCRdb holds only the in-frame ones, with some missing. The sample has around 25,000 clones, around 80% seen once. Here the sequenced sample was peripheral blood mononuclear cells (PBMCs), taken before the fourth cycle of nivolumab. These receptors originate from a human donor with classical Hodgkin lymphoma. Both conserved end residues are trimmed from each CDR3.

>TRBJ2-2|TRBV28
ASTSLAVTGELF
>TRBJ1-2|TRBV2
ADRDLGGYT
>TRBJ1-2|TRBV13
ASSYVGINYGYT
>TRBJ1-4|TRBV5-1
ASSTGQGATNEKLF
>TRBJ2-7|TRBV7-2
ATREGSSYEQY
>TRBJ2-1|TRBV15
ATSRDPPFSSYNEQF
>TRBJ1-2|TRBV29-1
SVEGTNYGYT
>TRBJ1-2|TRBV13
ASSPGGVPANYGYT
>TRBJ2-1|TRBV7-6
ASSPRTSGGPNNEQF
>TRBJ1-2|TRBV9
ASSVDDSNYGYT
>TRBJ1-6|TRBV19
ATHDRGNSPLH
>TRBJ2-6|TRBV4-3
ANSRGQGISGANVLT
>TRBJ2-2|TRBV13
ASRPGQGLTGELF
>TRBJ1-2|TRBV28
ASSGTGYGYT
>TRBJ1-2|TRBV11-1
ASSPREYYGYT
>TRBJ1-1|TRBV19
ASQGPGQANTEAF
>TRBJ2-7|TRBV10-3
ASTGGTNEQY
>TRBJ2-1|TRBV29-1
SVGRAGAYNEQF
>TRBJ1-5|TRBV28
ASSFARGRPTSNQPQH
>TRBJ2-2|TRBV5-5
ASSLSQGRNTGELF
>TRBJ2-5|TRBV9
ASSVDPGRTETQY
>TRBJ2-3|TRBV6-1
ASSEGGGGGTDTQY
>TRBJ1-5|TRBV19
ASSAGDGNQPQH
>TRBJ1-1|TRBV18
ASSPPGRNEAF
>TRBJ2-5|TRBV11-2
ASSHGGGPLVETQY
>TRBJ1-1|TRBV28
ASSLQQNLEAF
>TRBJ1-2|TRBV9
ASSVGQNPNYGYT
>TRBJ2-1|TRBV9
ATPWAGKYNEQF
>TRBJ2-3|TRBV9
ASSADTRTDTQY
>TRBJ2-1|TRBV18
ASSPRGLAGRGEQF
>TRBJ1-4|TRBV11-1
ASSPGGRNEKLF
>TRBJ2-4|TRBV28
ASSFTASGGEAKNIQY
>TRBJ2-5|TRBV28
ASSLHPQETQY
>TRBJ2-7|TRBV5-6
ASSLAPGEAYEQY
>TRBJ1-2|TRBV10-3
AISYRDGYT
>TRBJ1-2|TRBV7-2
ASSWDVGTAYGYT
>TRBJ2-3|TRBV30
AWSVEVGGDTQY
>TRBJ2-1|TRBV28
ASRPRRGAINEQF
>TRBJ1-4|TRBV7-9
ASSLETATNEKLF
>TRBJ2-5|TRBV5-1
ASSFRQGAGETQY
>TRBJ2-5|TRBV19
ASTPGDQETQY
>TRBJ2-1|TRBV27
ASSFAGRWNEQF
>TRBJ2-5|TRBV11-2
ASSLFRSPQETQY
>TRBJ2-1|TRBV6-5
ASTPLQGAYNEQF
>TRBJ2-3|TRBV10-3
AISRTSGGAWADTQY
>TRBJ1-1|TRBV7-2
ASSPALTEAF
>TRBJ1-5|TRBV7-8
ASSIRRDRTKPQH
>TRBJ1-5|TRBV7-2
ASSLYGGGNQPQH
>TRBJ1-1|TRBV25-1
ASSVQPNTEAF
>TRBJ2-3|TRBV9
ASSVTLGIGTDTQY
>TRBJ2-7|TRBV4-3
ASSQVRDSSYEQY
>TRBJ2-2|TRBV28
ASSLPGRGNTGELF
>TRBJ2-6|TRBV28
ASKRETGANVLT